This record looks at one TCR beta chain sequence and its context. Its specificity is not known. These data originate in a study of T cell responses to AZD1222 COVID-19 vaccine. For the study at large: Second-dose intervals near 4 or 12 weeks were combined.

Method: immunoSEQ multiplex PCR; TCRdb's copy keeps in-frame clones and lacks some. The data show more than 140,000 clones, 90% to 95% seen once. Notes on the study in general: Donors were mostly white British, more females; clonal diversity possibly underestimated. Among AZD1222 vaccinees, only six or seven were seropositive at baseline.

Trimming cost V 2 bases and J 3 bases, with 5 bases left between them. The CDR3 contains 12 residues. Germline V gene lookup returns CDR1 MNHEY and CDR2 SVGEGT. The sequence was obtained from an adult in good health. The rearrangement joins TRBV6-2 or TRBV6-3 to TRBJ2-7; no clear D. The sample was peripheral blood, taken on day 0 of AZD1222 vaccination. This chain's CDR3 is CASSYKVYEQYF. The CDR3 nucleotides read TGTGCCAGCAGTTACAAGGTCTACGAGCAGTACTTC.